This T cell receptor beta chain comes out of a study of cytomegalovirus exposure and HLA in healthy donors. At sampling all donors were nominally healthy, likely with unrecorded immune exposures. The PCR ran on 60 Vbeta and 13 Jbeta primers. Sequencing was performed with immunoSEQ multiplex PCR; in TCRdb, only in-frame clones are kept and a portion is missing. The sample yields roughly 150,000 clones, 60% to 80% seen once. With regard to this clone: Antigen: not known.

Study-level points and caveats: Analysis was performed later, and it showed HLA-associated TCR beta chains to be more clonally expanded than equally common others.

From germline, CDR1 is LGHNT and CDR2 FRNRAP. The CDR3 runs to 17 residues. With V trimmed by 1 base and J by 4 bases, 11 bases remained unmatched. The sequence came from a man younger than 45 in good health and CMV-seronegative. The chain is built from TRBV12-5 and TRBJ2-5, with 8 nucleotides matching TRBD2. Sequences were obtained from PBMCs. The CDR3 sequence is CASGLAPSSGLVETQYF. In DNA, the CDR3 is TGTGCTAGTGGTTTGGCCCCTTCTAGCGGGCTCGTAGAGACCCAGTACTTC.